These 9 T cell receptor beta chains share one sample of origin, sequenced in a study of post-analysis software for immune sequencing data. Regarding the study as a whole: Patients showed TRBV5-6, TRBV5-1 and TRBV20-1 among five TRBV segments more frequent than in controls.

Unique molecular identifiers were present in the TCR beta cDNA libraries. TCRdb redid the calling of the PCR reads with MiXCR, one entry per CDR3 protein. The table has about 540,000 distinct CDR3 sequences, under 40% seen once. No cognate antigen is known for these TCRs. The sequenced sample consisted of blood. These receptors came from a girl under 18 with multiple sclerosis.

This clonotype was observed once. For the CDR3, the DNA is TGTGCCAGCAGTTTACAGGACAATCAGCCCCAGCATTTT. Translating it yields CASSLQDNQPQHF. The chain links TRBV27 to TRBJ1-5; D ambiguous. Per the germline V gene, CDR1 is MNHEY and CDR2 is SMNVEV (reference sequence). This CDR3 contains 13 residues. V lost 2 bases and J 3 bases, leaving 5 bases between the germline ends.

The gene calls are TRBV7-3 and TRBJ2-7; weak D call: TRBD2 (7 bases). This CDR3 has 14 amino acids. Germline CDR1 is SGHTA and CDR2 is FQGTGA. Between the trimmed V and J ends, which lost 5 bases and 2 bases, there was a span of 13 bases. Here the CDR3 DNA reads TGTGCCAGCAGCCCCTGGGGGGGGCCCTACGAGCAGTACTTC. Its protein product is CASSPWGGPYEQYF. The whole variable domain, filled in from reference TRBV7-3 and TRBJ2-7, reads GAGVSQTPSNKVTEKGKYVELRCDPISGHTALYWYRQSLGQGPEFLIYFQGTGAADDSGLPNDRFFAVRPEGSVSTLKIQRTERGDSAVYLCASSPWGGPYEQYFGPGTRLTVT.

V is TRBV12-3 or TRBV12-4 and J is TRBJ1-1, with 7 bases lining up with TRBD1. CDR3 size: 14 residues. J lost 5 bases, V lost 6 bases, and 9 bases had no gene match. Here the CDR3 DNA reads TGTGCCAGCAGGCCGCAGACAGGGTGGACTGAAGCTTTCTTT. It codes for CASRPQTGWTEAFF.

V usage is TRBV6-2 or TRBV6-3 and J usage is TRBJ2-3; TRBD2 agrees at 13 bases. The V gene's germline CDR1 is MNHEY and CDR2 SVGEGT. The CDR3 loop spans 17 amino acids. V gave up 7 bases and J gave up 7 bases; unmatched junction bases: 14. The DNA for the CDR3 is TGTGCCAGCACCTACCACCAGACTAGCGGGGGGTTAAATACGCAGTATTTT. It is translated as CASTYHQTSGGLNTQYF.

This clonotype appeared a few times. The rearrangement joins TRBV29-1 to TRBJ1-4, with D uncertain. This CDR3 spans 11 amino acids. V lost 3 bases and J 10 bases, leaving 9 bases between the germline ends. Germline loops: CDR1 SQVTM, CDR2 ANQGSEA. For the CDR3, the DNA is TGCAGCGTTGACAAGTCAGGAAAACTGTTTTTT. Translation gives CSVDKSGKLFF.

As regards this clonotype: One junction end does not reproduce the germline sequence, and a read error may be involved. The rearrangement uses TRBV7-9 and TRBJ2-7, with a possible D match to TRBD2 (5 bases). Germline CDR1 and CDR2: SEHNR and FQNEAQ (reference sequence). This CDR3 is built from 16 residues. The CDR3 loop reads CASSLMSRVSSYGQYF. CDR3 DNA sequence: TGTGCCAGCAGCTTAATGTCGCGGGTAAGCTCCTACGGGCAGTACTTC.

CDR3 DNA sequence: TGTGCCATCAGTGGGGCGGGGGGCCCTTACAATGAGCAGTTCTTC. Amino acids: CAISGAGGPYNEQFF. This rearrangement joins TRBV10-3 to TRBJ2-1; 8 bases fit TRBD2. The junction had 6 bases not matched to a gene; V was cut back by 4 bases and J by 4 bases. CDR1 and CDR2 from the germline V gene are ENHRY and SYGVKD. This CDR3 spans 15 amino acids.

The V gene is TRBV14, the J gene TRBJ1-2, with a weak D call TRBD1 (5 bases). Germline CDR1 and CDR2: SGHDN and FVKESK. This CDR3 is built from 12 residues. V shed 4 bases and J shed 7 bases, with 10 bases lying between them. CDR3 in amino acids: CASSRGAPGYTF. In DNA, the CDR3 is TGTGCCAGCAGCCGAGGGGCGCCTGGCTACACCTTC.

This clonotype was detected once. This rearrangement joins TRBV20-1 to TRBJ2-5; no reliable D call. The CDR3 spans 12 residues. V shed 0 bases and J shed 2 bases, with 4 bases lying between them. Germline V gene sequence: CDR1 DFQATT, CDR2 SNEGSKA (reference sequence). The CDR3 bases are TGCAGTGCTAGAGAGAGTCAAGAGACCCAGTACTTC. Translating it yields CSARESQETQYF.